Listed below are T cell receptor beta chains from one sample, sequenced in a study of cytomegalovirus exposure and HLA in healthy donors. Sequenced by immunoSEQ multiplex PCR; TCRdb stores in-frame clones only, minus some. The profile shows roughly 130,000 clones, more than 60% of them singletons. Material: PBMCs. Receptor source: a woman aged 55-69 years in good health and CMV-seronegative. The CDR3 runs from the conserved cysteine through the conserved F or W. The D gene is left open where the match is weak. Rows give clone size only sometimes, using once, few, many, or a class for an expanded clone.

TGTGCCAGTAGTATAGATTCGTGGGACAGAGGGACAAACATTCAGTACTTC	CASSIDSWDRGTNIQYF	NA	17	TRBD1	TRBJ2-4	TRBV19
TGTGCCAGCACCAACGAACAGGGTCACGCCACTGAAGCTTTCTTT	CASTNEQGHATEAFF	once	15	NA	TRBJ1-1	TRBV5-8
TGTGCCAGTAGTTTAAGACACAGGGCCGTAGCGGGAGGAAATTTCACAGATACGCAGTATTTT	CASSLRHRAVAGGNFTDTQYF	NA	21	TRBD2	TRBJ2-3	TRBV19
TGTGCCAGCAGGAAAGCGGGGGGCCCTAAGGGGACAGATACGCAGTATTTT	CASRKAGGPKGTDTQYF	NA	17	TRBD2	TRBJ2-3	TRBV2
TGTGCCAGCAGCTTGGGCGGACTAGCGGGCCCCTCGGACGAGCAGTACTTC	CASSLGGLAGPSDEQYF	NA	17	TRBD2	TRBJ2-7	TRBV5-4
TGTGCCAGCAGCCCGTCCCGCTTTGCGGGGGGCCTGATCACCGGGGAGCTGTTTTTT	CASSPSRFAGGLITGELFF	NA	19	TRBD2	TRBJ2-2	TRBV7-2
TGCGCCAGCAGCTTAGGCGTCGGGGGGCGAGGAGAGACCCAGTACTTC	CASSLGVGGRGETQYF	NA	16	NA	TRBJ2-5	TRBV5-1
TGTGCCAGCAGCCAAGTTTTCAGGGGCCCGAACACTGAAGCTTTCTTT	CASSQVFRGPNTEAFF	few	16	NA	TRBJ1-1	TRBV14
TGTGCCAGCTCACCACTGGCTAGCGGGAGCACAGATACGCAGTATTTT	CASSPLASGSTDTQYF	NA	16	TRBD2	TRBJ2-3	TRBV18
TGTGCCAGCAGCAAACTAGCGGGAGGGCCAAGGGATACGCAGTATTTT	CASSKLAGGPRDTQYF	NA	16	TRBD2	TRBJ2-3	TRBV25-1
TGCGCCAGCAGCCCCCCGGAGGGACTAGCGGGAAGAATAGATACGCAGTATTTT	CASSPPEGLAGRIDTQYF	once	18	TRBD2	TRBJ2-3	TRBV5-1
TGTGCCAGCAGCTTAACAGGCACAGGGGGGTATGGCTACACCTTC	CASSLTGTGGYGYTF	NA	15	TRBD1	TRBJ1-2	TRBV7-3
TGTGCCAGCAGCGCAGGGACTAGCACAGATACGCAGTATTTT	CASSAGTSTDTQYF	NA	14	NA	TRBJ2-3	TRBV11-3
TGTGCCAGCAGCGTAGGCCCCACCCTTGACTTGCAAGAGACCCAGTACTTC	CASSVGPTLDLQETQYF	NA	17	NA	TRBJ2-5	TRBV9
TGCGCCAGCAGCTTCTTTCCGGGACAGGGGGAGACAAACTATGGCTACACCTTC	CASSFFPGQGETNYGYTF	few	18	TRBD1	TRBJ1-2	TRBV5-1
TGCGCCAGCAGCTTGAGTGCGGGGTTAGGGGAAAAACTGTTTTTT	CASSLSAGLGEKLFF	NA	15	NA	TRBJ1-4	TRBV5-1
TGTGCCAGTAGTATAGGACAAACTAGCTACTCCCCTATCCACAATGAGCAGTTCTTC	CASSIGQTSYSPIHNEQFF	NA	19	NA	TRBJ2-1	TRBV19
TGTGCCAGCAGTGTAGACAGGGACACTGAAGCTTTCTTT	CASSVDRDTEAFF	few	13	TRBD1	TRBJ1-1	TRBV6-1
TGTGCCAGTGGTCCGGGGCTGGGACAGGGGGCTAATACGCAGTATTTT	CASGPGLGQGANTQYF	NA	16	TRBD1	TRBJ2-3	TRBV19
TGTGCCTTCCCGGGAGGCGAAACTGAAGCTTTCTTT	CAFPGGETEAFF	NA	12	NA	TRBJ1-1	TRBV5-4
TGTGCCAGCAGCTTGGGCGGGAAGGCAGGGGGCCTCTATGGCTACACCTTC	CASSLGGKAGGLYGYTF	NA	17	TRBD1	TRBJ1-2	TRBV7-9
TGCGCCAGCAGCCAAGATCGCAGGCCGAATCAGCCCCAGCATTTT	CASSQDRRPNQPQHF	few	15	NA	TRBJ1-5	TRBV4-3
TGCGCCAGCAGCCCGACTAGCGGGAGGTCCTACAATGAGCAGTTCTTC	CASSPTSGRSYNEQFF	NA	16	TRBD2	TRBJ2-1	TRBV5-1
TGTGCCAGCAGTTCGGGACTAGCGGGGCTACAGGAGACCCAGTACTTC	CASSSGLAGLQETQYF	NA	16	TRBD2	TRBJ2-5	TRBV6-6
TGTGCCAGGGAGAAGGGACTTCTCCAAGAGACCCAGTACTTC	CAREKGLLQETQYF	NA	14	NA	TRBJ2-5	TRBV7-9
TGTGCCAGCAGCTTAGCGCCGGGGACTGAAGCTTTCTTT	CASSLAPGTEAFF	NA	13	NA	TRBJ1-1	TRBV7-6
TGTGCCAGCAGCGACGGACAGGGGAATAGAAATTCACCCCTCCACTTT	CASSDGQGNRNSPLHF	NA	16	TRBD1	TRBJ1-6	TRBV9
TGTGCCAGCAGCCCCAGAAGCCTAGCGGCCTACAATGAGCAGTTCTTC	CASSPRSLAAYNEQFF	NA	16	TRBD2	TRBJ2-1	TRBV7-9
TGCGCCAGCAGCCAAGATACCAGACAGGGGGCCGGGGGCTACACCTTC	CASSQDTRQGAGGYTF	few	16	TRBD1	TRBJ1-2	TRBV4-3
TGTGCCAGCACTCCTCGGACGGACAGCTATGGCTACACCTTC	CASTPRTDSYGYTF	few	14	NA	TRBJ1-2	TRBV6-6
TGTGCCACCAGGCGGGGGTACGAAGAGACCCAGTACTTC	CATRRGYEETQYF	NA	13	TRBD2	TRBJ2-5	TRBV27
TGTGCCAGCTCACCTTCTGGACAGGGGGTAGGAAACGAGCAGTTCTTC	CASSPSGQGVGNEQFF	once	16	TRBD1	TRBJ2-1	TRBV18
TGTGCCAGCAGCCCTGGGAGTTATGGCTACACCTTC	CASSPGSYGYTF	NA	12	NA	TRBJ1-2	TRBV14
TGTGCTTGTCTCGGGTGCGCGGGGGGGATCACAGATACGCAGTATTTT	CACLGCAGGITDTQYF	once	16	TRBD2	TRBJ2-3	TRBV6-4
TGTGCCAGCAGTTTTTCCCCGGGCACAGGGATCAGCACAGATACGCAGTATTTT	CASSFSPGTGISTDTQYF	few	18	NA	TRBJ2-3	TRBV28
TGTGCCAGAAGCAGTACCTCCGCCATTTCTAGCGTAGTTTACAATGAGCAGTTCTTC	CARSSTSAISSVVYNEQFF	NA	19	NA	TRBJ2-1	TRBV5-3
TGTGCCAGCAGCTTAGTTGGGACAGGGGGCCACGAGCAGTACTTC	CASSLVGTGGHEQYF	few	15	TRBD1	TRBJ2-7	TRBV7-9
TGTGCCAGCCAACTAGCGGGAGACAATGAGCAGTTCTTC	CASQLAGDNEQFF	NA	13	TRBD2	TRBJ2-1	TRBV6-5
TGTGCCATAGTACAGGATCTGAATTCACCCCTCCACTTT	CAIVQDLNSPLHF	NA	13	NA	TRBJ1-6	TRBV10-3
TGTGCCACCAGCAGAGATCCCGCAGGGGTTAGCGGGAACGAGCAGTACTTC	CATSRDPAGVSGNEQYF	NA	17	TRBD2	TRBJ2-7	TRBV15
TGCGCCAGCAGCATAGGGACAGGGTTGGGAGATACGCAGTATTTT	CASSIGTGLGDTQYF	NA	15	TRBD1	TRBJ2-3	TRBV5-1
TGTGCCAGCAGCGCACCTAGCGGGAGTAGGGCAGATACGCAGTATTTT	CASSAPSGSRADTQYF	NA	16	TRBD2	TRBJ2-3	TRBV9
TGCGCCAGCAGTCAAGCGGCCGAGCAGTACTTC	CASSQAAEQYF	NA	11	NA	TRBJ2-7	TRBV10-2
TGTGCCAGCAGCTTAGACGTGACTAGCGGCGAGCAGTTCTTC	CASSLDVTSGEQFF	NA	14	TRBD2	TRBJ2-1	TRBV7-2
TGTGCCAGTACCCAACAGGGGGTCGGAAATGAAAAACTGTTTTTT	CASTQQGVGNEKLFF	NA	15	TRBD1	TRBJ1-4	TRBV19